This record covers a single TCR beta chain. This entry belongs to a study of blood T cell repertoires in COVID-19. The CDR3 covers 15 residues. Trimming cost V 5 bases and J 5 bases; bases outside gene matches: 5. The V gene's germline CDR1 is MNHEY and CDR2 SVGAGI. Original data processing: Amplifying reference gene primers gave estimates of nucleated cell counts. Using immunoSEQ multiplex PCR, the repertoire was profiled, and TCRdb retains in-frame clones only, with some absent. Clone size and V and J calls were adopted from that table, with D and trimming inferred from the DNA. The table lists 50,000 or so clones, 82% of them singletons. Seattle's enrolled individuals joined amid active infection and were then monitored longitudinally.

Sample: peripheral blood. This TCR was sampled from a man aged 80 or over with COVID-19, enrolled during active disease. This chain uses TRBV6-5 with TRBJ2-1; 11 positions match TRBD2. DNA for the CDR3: TGTGCCAGCAGTACCGGGACTAGCGGTAACAATGAGCAGTTCTTC. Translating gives CASSTGTSGNNEQFF.